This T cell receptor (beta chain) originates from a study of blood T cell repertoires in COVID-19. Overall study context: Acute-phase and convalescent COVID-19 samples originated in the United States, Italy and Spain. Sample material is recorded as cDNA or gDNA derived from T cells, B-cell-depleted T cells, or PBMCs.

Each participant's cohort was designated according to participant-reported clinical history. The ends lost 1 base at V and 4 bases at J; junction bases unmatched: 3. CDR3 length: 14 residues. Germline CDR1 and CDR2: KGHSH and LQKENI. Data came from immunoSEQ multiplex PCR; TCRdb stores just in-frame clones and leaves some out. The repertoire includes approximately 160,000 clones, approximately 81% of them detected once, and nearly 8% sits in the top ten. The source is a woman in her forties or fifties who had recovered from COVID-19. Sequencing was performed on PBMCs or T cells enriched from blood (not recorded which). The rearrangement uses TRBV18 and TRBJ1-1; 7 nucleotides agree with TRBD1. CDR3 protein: CASSPLQGPTEAFF. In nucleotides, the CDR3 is TGTGCCAGCTCACCACTACAGGGGCCCACTGAAGCTTTCTTT.